This passage covers 2 T cell receptor beta chains from one sample sequenced in a study of blood T cell repertoires in COVID-19. Generated by immunoSEQ multiplex PCR, the TCRdb table keeps only in-frame clones and is missing some. This sample has 390,000 or so clones, with about 87% found just once. The sample taken for sequencing was peripheral blood. The receptors come from a woman in her twenties or thirties with COVID-19, enrolled during active disease.

V gene TRBV4-3 combines with J gene TRBJ2-5, with a tentative D call TRBD1 (5 bases). Trimming took off 4 bases at V and 2 bases at J, with 11 bases between the two ends. The CDR3 is 14 amino acids. Looked up from germline, CDR1 is LGHNA and CDR2 is YSLEER. CDR3 protein: CASSRDRFQETQYF. The CDR3 DNA follows: TGCGCCAGCAGCCGCGACAGATTTCAAGAGACCCAGTACTTC.

This rearrangement joins TRBV7-9 to TRBJ2-2, with 14 bases aligning to TRBD2. Germline-derived CDR1 and CDR2 are SEHNR and FQNEAQ (reference sequence). J was trimmed by 8 bases and V by 5 bases; bases with no gene match: 4. This CDR3 contains 15 residues. CDR3 in DNA: TGTGCCAGCAGCGGGGGACTAGCGGGAGAAGGGGAGCTGTTTTTT. Its translation is CASSGGLAGEGELFF.